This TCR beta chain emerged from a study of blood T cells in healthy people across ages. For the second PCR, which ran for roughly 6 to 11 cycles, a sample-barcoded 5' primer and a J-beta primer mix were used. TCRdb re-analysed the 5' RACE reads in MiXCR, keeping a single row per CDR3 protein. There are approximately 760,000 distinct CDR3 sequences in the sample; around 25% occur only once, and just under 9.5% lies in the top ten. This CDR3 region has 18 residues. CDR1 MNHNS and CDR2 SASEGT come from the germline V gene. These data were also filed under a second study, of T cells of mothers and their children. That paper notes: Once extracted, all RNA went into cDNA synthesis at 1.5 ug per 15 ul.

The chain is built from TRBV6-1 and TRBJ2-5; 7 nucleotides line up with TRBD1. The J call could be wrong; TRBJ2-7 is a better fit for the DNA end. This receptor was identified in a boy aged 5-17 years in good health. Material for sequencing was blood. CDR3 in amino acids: CASSIDRDRSPLSGEQYF. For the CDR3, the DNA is TGTGCCAGCAGCATAGACAGGGACCGATCCCCCCTGAGCGGCGAGCAGTACTTC.